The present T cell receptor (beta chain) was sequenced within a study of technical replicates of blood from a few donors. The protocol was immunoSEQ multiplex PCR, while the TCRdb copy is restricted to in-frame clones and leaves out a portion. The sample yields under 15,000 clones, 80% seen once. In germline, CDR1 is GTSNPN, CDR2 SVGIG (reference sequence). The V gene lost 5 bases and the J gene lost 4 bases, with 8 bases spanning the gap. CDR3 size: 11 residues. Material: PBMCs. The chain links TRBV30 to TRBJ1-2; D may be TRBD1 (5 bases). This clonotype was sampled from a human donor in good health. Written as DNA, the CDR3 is TGTGCCTGGGCGGGACTCTATGGCTACACCTTC. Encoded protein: CAWAGLYGYTF.